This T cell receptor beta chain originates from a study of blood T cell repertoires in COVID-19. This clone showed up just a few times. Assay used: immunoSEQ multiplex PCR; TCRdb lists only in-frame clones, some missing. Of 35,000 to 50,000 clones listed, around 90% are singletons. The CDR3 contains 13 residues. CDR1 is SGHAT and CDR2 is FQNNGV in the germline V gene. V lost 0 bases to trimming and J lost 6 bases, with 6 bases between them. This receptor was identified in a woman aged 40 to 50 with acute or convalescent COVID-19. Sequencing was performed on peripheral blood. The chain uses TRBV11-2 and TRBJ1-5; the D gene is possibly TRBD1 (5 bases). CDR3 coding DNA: TGTGCCAGCAGCTTAGATCAGGGTCAGCCCCAGCATTTT. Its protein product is CASSLDQGQPQHF.